This T cell receptor (beta chain) was identified during a study of blood T cell repertoires in COVID-19. In the study overall: Whether acute or convalescent, the COVID-19 samples came from the United States, Italy and Spain. Sample material is recorded as cDNA or gDNA derived from T cells, B-cell-depleted T cells, or PBMCs.

This CDR3 has 15 amino acids. The V and J ends lost 6 bases and 16 bases, in that order; junction bases with no gene match: 17. Looked up from germline, CDR1 is ENHRY and CDR2 is SYGVKD. Assay: immunoSEQ multiplex PCR; the TCRdb copy retains only in-frame clones and omits some. The data hold 40,000 or so clones, with approximately 85% observed a single time. J is TRBJ1-5 and V is TRBV10-3, with 11 bases identical to TRBD1. The sequencing input was peripheral blood. The source of this sequence is a woman in her 70s in a cohort sampled during active COVID-19. Here the CDR3 reads CAISRDRDRGSEFHF. In nucleotides, the CDR3 is TGTGCCATCAGCCGTGACCGGGACAGGGGGTCGGAGTTCCATTTT.